Shown below are 26 T cell receptor beta chains from a single sample sequenced in a study of cytomegalovirus exposure and HLA in healthy donors. Use of 60 Vbeta and 13 Jbeta primers characterized the PCR. The table came from immunoSEQ multiplex PCR; TCRdb's copy has only in-frame clones and leaves some out. The table has approximately 170,000 clones, more than 70% seen once. Sequenced sample: PBMCs. All receptors derive from a woman aged 45-65 years in good health and CMV-seropositive.

Only one count was recorded for this clone. The rearrangement joins TRBV5-8 to TRBJ2-3, with TRBD2 matching over 9 bases. There are 15 residues in the CDR3. CDR1 SGHTS and CDR2 YDEGEE come from the germline V gene. The V gene end was trimmed by 2 bases and the J gene end by 4 bases; junction bases not matched to a gene: 5. The CDR3 region is CASSFTTSGPDTQYF. Here the CDR3 DNA reads TGTGCCAGCAGCTTTACTACTAGCGGGCCAGATACGCAGTATTTT.

This sequence joins TRBV30 and TRBJ2-7, with D unclear. The CDR3 contains 14 residues. Trimming took 2 bases from V and 2 from J, leaving 13 bases between them. Germline CDR1 GTSNPN, CDR2 SVGIG (reference sequence). CDR3 coding DNA: TGTGCCTGGAGTCTAGTACGTCCTCCCTACGAGCAGTACTTC. Translating it yields CAWSLVRPPYEQYF. The full variable domain, with the rest looked up from reference TRBV30 and TRBJ2-7, is SQTIHQWPATLVQPVGSPLSLECTVEGTSNPNLYWYRQAAGRGLQLLFYSVGIGQISSEVPQNLSASRPQDRQFILSSKKLLLSDSGFYLCAWSLVRPPYEQYFGPGTRLTVT.

This clone appeared once. This chain joins TRBV7-9 and TRBJ1-1; 7 bases line up with TRBD1. The CDR3 consists of 14 residues. Germline assignment: CDR1 SEHNR and CDR2 FQNEAQ (reference sequence). J was trimmed by 4 bases and V by 2 bases; bases with no gene match: 4. CDR3 sequence: CASSLSTGFTEAFF. In nucleotides, the CDR3 is TGTGCCAGCAGCTTATCGACAGGGTTCACTGAAGCTTTCTTT.

The DNA of the CDR3 is TGCGCCAGCAGCGTTGCCCCCGGGACAGACACCTACGAGCAGTACTTC. Protein sequence: CASSVAPGTDTYEQYF. The V gene is TRBV5-1, the J gene TRBJ2-7, with 7 bases lining up with TRBD1. The germline CDR1 and CDR2 sequences are SGHRS and YFSETQ. V gave up 4 bases and J gave up 2 bases; unmatched junction bases: 12. This CDR3 has 16 residues.

The chain recombines TRBV10-3 with TRBJ2-7, with 11 bases matching TRBD2. This CDR3 spans 15 amino acids. Germline V gene lookup returns CDR1 ENHRY and CDR2 SYGVKD. After removal of 4 bases from V and 4 bases from J, the junction contained 6 bases not matched to a gene. In DNA, the CDR3 is TGTGCCATCAGTGGAACTAGCGGGAGTTATTACGAGCAGTACTTC. Its protein is CAISGTSGSYYEQYF.

CDR3 amino acids: CASSSGTGSNNQPQHF. In DNA form, the CDR3 reads TGTGCCAGCAGCTCGGGGACAGGTAGTAACAATCAGCCCCAGCATTTT. The J gene is TRBJ1-5, the V gene TRBV11-2, with 8 bases that match TRBD1. This CDR3 is 16 amino acids long. The ends lost 4 bases at V and 3 bases at J; junction bases unmatched: 8. Germline-derived CDR1 and CDR2 are SGHAT and FQNNGV. Drawing the rest from reference TRBV11-2 and TRBJ1-5, the complete variable domain is EAGVAQSPRYKIIEKRQSVAFWCNPISGHATLYWYQQILGQGPKLLIQFQNNGVVDDSQLPKDRFSAERLKGVDSTLKIQPAKLEDSAVYLCASSSGTGSNNQPQHFGDGTRLSIL.

Of note for this clone: At one of its ends the junction is not consistent with the germline gene, which may arise from a read error. CDR3 region: CASSPTGLQETQYF. The CDR3 DNA reads as TGTGCTAGCAGTCCAACAGGTCTCCAAGAGACCCAGTACTTC. This chain uses TRBV7-7 with TRBJ2-5, with TRBD1 as a possible D gene (5 bases). The CDR3 length is 14 residues. Germline CDR1 and CDR2: SSHAT and FNYEAQ (reference sequence).

The chain employs TRBV7-9 and TRBJ2-2; TRBD1 aligns across 7 bases. The CDR3 contains 18 residues. From germline, CDR1 is SEHNR and CDR2 FQNEAQ (reference sequence). V lost 5 bases and J lost 0; bases outside the gene matches: 12. CDR3 nucleotide sequence: TGTGCCAGCAGCCTCCCGGACAGGTTTGAAGCGAACACCGGGGAGCTGTTTTTT. Its translation: CASSLPDRFEANTGELFF.

The V call is TRBV5-1, the J call TRBJ2-1; TRBD2 might be the D (5 bases). The CDR3 sequence is 15 residues long. Looked up from germline, CDR1 is SGHRS and CDR2 is YFSETQ. The germline V and J ends were trimmed by 4 bases and 4 bases, with 15 bases remaining between them. The chain's CDR3 is CASSITAGDYNEQFF. CDR3 DNA sequence: TGCGCCAGCAGCATCACTGCGGGCGATTACAATGAGCAGTTCTTC.

CDR3 in amino acids: CASSLTRDRSYEQYF. The CDR3 coding sequence is TGTGCCAGCAGCCTGACCCGGGACAGGTCCTACGAGCAGTACTTC. This chain joins TRBV7-8 and TRBJ2-7; TRBD1 aligns across 8 bases. V lost 5 bases, J lost 1 base, and 7 bases stayed unmatched. The germline V gene encodes CDR1 SGHVS and CDR2 FQNEAQ. This CDR3 contains 15 residues. The full variable domain, in which reference TRBV7-8 and TRBJ2-7 provide the parts outside the CDR3, is GAGVSQSPRYKVAKRGQDVALRCDPISGHVSLFWYQQALGQGPEFLTYFQNEAQLDKSGLPSDRFFAERPEGSVSTLKIQRTQQEDSAVYLCASSLTRDRSYEQYFGPGTRLTVT.

There are a few counts of this clone. The CDR3 loop is CASKLFPGKDTGELFF. For the CDR3, the DNA is TGCGCCAGCAAACTGTTTCCGGGGAAGGACACCGGGGAGCTGTTTTTT. This sequence joins TRBV10-1 and TRBJ2-2, with D possibly matching TRBD2 (5 bases). The CDR3 runs 16 residues. Germline V gene lookup returns CDR1 WNHNN and CDR2 SYGVQD (reference sequence). Trimming removed 7 bases from V and 3 bases from J, with 18 bases in between.

CDR3 loop: CASSQEILKPSGSADTQYF. CDR3 coding DNA: TGCGCCAGCAGCCAAGAAATATTAAAGCCTAGCGGGAGCGCAGATACGCAGTATTTT. V and J are TRBV4-3 and TRBJ2-3; 10 positions match TRBD2. The junction had 13 bases not matched to a gene; V was cut back by 0 bases and J by 4 bases. This CDR3 region has 19 residues. Germline CDR1 LGHNA, CDR2 YSLEER.

The chain links TRBV5-1 to TRBJ2-7; 11 nucleotides agree with TRBD2. Germline V gives CDR1 SGHRS, CDR2 YFSETQ. V was clipped by 2 bases and J by 3 bases; unmatched bases: 7. This CDR3 has 16 residues. The CDR3 loop reads CASSFTLAGGDYEQYF. The CDR3 DNA sequence: TGCGCCAGCAGCTTTACTCTAGCGGGGGGAGACTACGAGCAGTACTTC.

The chain is built from TRBV2 and TRBJ1-1; 8 positions agree with TRBD1. J was trimmed by 0 bases and V by 10 bases; bases with no gene match: 10. Per germline, CDR1 SNHLY and CDR2 FYNNEI. The CDR3 runs 15 residues. CDR3: CATLRDRYMNTEAFF. The CDR3 coding sequence is TGTGCCACCCTCCGGGACAGGTACATGAACACTGAAGCTTTCTTT.

This chain uses TRBV19 with TRBJ1-1, with 7 bases matching TRBD1. The CDR3 runs to 14 residues. The germline CDR1 and CDR2 sequences are LNHDA and SQIVND (reference sequence). V shed 5 bases and J 1 base; nucleotides not matched to a gene: 4. DNA of the CDR3: TGTGCCAGTAGTGTAGGACAGGCGAACACTGAAGCTTTCTTT. Encoded protein: CASSVGQANTEAFF.

The rearrangement links TRBV29-1 to TRBJ2-1; 8 bases agree with TRBD2. The CDR3 totals 18 residues. The germline CDR1 and CDR2 sequences are SQVTM and ANQGSEA. V gave up 3 bases and J gave up 7 bases; unmatched junction bases: 20. This CDR3 is CSVDPWGSSGSPPNEQFF. The CDR3 bases are TGCAGCGTTGACCCCTGGGGGTCGAGCGGGAGCCCCCCAAATGAGCAGTTCTTC.

This clone appeared a few times. The same CDR3 can be traced to other DNA sequences in this sample. The CDR3 coding sequence is TGCGCCAGCAGCTTGAGGTCTGGGGGCGCGGAGACCCAGTACTTC. It codes for CASSLRSGGAETQYF. The V and J genes are TRBV5-1 and TRBJ2-5; maybe TRBD1 (6 bases). Germline loops: CDR1 SGHRS, CDR2 YFSETQ. V lost 1 base and J lost 5, with 15 bases in between. CDR3 size: 15 residues.

The rearrangement uses TRBV7-2 and TRBJ2-4; 8 bases line up with TRBD2. The V gene end was trimmed by 3 bases and the J gene end by 9 bases; junction bases not matched to a gene: 1. Germline V gene lookup returns CDR1 SGHTA and CDR2 FQGNSA. The CDR3 length is 12 residues. The CDR3 loop is CASSFREGIQYF. The CDR3 nucleotides are TGTGCCAGCAGCTTCCGGGAGGGCATTCAGTACTTC.

The rearrangement uses TRBV18 and TRBJ2-5; TRBD2 is a possible D gene (5 bases). The germline V gene has CDR1 KGHSH and CDR2 LQKENI. This CDR3 spans 15 amino acids. The ends were cut back, 0 bases at V and 4 bases at J, with 12 bases in the middle. The CDR3 loop is CASSPPAGEGETQYF. CDR3 bases: TGTGCCAGCTCACCACCTGCGGGCGAAGGAGAGACCCAGTACTTC.

The gene calls are TRBV6-5 and TRBJ2-3; 7 bases match TRBD1. The CDR3 extends over 16 amino acids. Germline assignment: CDR1 MNHEY and CDR2 SVGAGI. V gave up 2 bases and J gave up 1 base; unmatched junction bases: 6. The CDR3 nucleotides read TGTGCCAGCAGTTACGATAGGGGGCGCGGCACAGATACGCAGTATTTT. Its translation: CASSYDRGRGTDTQYF.

The rearrangement links TRBV7-9 to TRBJ1-1; no firm D call. Germline CDR1 reads SEHNR; CDR2 reads FQNEAQ (reference sequence). The length of the CDR3 is 12 residues. The V end lost 5 bases, the J end lost 8 bases, and 12 bases lay between the germline ends. The CDR3 here is CASSPSPGEAFF. The CDR3 coding sequence is TGTGCCAGCAGCCCAAGTCCGGGGGAAGCTTTCTTT.

The chain carries TRBV30 and TRBJ1-1, with D tentatively TRBD1 (6 bases). With 8 bases removed from V and 1 base from J, the gap between germline ends came to 11 bases. There are 12 residues in the CDR3. Germline values: CDR1 GTSNPN, CDR2 SVGIG (reference sequence). The DNA for the CDR3 is TGTGCCCGGGACATGAGGAACACTGAAGCTTTCTTT. This encodes CARDMRNTEAFF.

The J gene is TRBJ1-5, the V gene TRBV5-1; no clear D gene. CDR3 length: 13 amino acids. Germline V gene lookup returns CDR1 SGHRS and CDR2 YFSETQ. V lost 0 bases, J lost 6 bases, and 7 bases lay in between. CDR3 amino acids: CASSLDGVQPQHF. The DNA for the CDR3 is TGCGCCAGCAGCTTGGACGGGGTTCAGCCCCAGCATTTT.

This chain joins TRBV6-6 and TRBJ2-7; a weak D match, TRBD2 (6 bases). The CDR3 is 13 amino acids. V lost 0 bases to trimming and J lost 6 bases, with 9 bases between them. From germline, CDR1 is MNHNY and CDR2 SVGAGI (reference sequence). The CDR3 region is CASSYSTGAEQYF. CDR3 DNA: TGTGCCAGCAGTTACTCGACGGGAGCCGAGCAGTACTTC.

This clone was detected only a few times. V usage is TRBV7-3 and J usage is TRBJ1-1, with D possibly being TRBD1 (6 bases). Per the germline V gene, CDR1 is SGHTA and CDR2 is FQGTGA. This CDR3 is built from 14 residues. Trimming pared 4 bases from V and 2 bases from J, leaving 11 bases between. In DNA, the CDR3 is TGTGCCAGCAGCTGGGGGGGGGCAAACACTGAAGCTTTCTTT. Its protein product is CASSWGGANTEAFF.

This clone was counted only a few times. Compared with germline, one end of the junction differs, possibly owing to a read error. The chain uses TRBV7-9 and TRBJ1-2, with D maybe TRBD1 (5 bases). Germline V lookup: CDR1 SEHNR, CDR2 FQNEAQ (reference sequence). The CDR3 consists of 10 residues. The CDR3 here is CSSSLAAGTF. Written as DNA, the CDR3 is TGTTCCAGCAGCTTAGCTGCAGGGACCTTC.